This TCR beta chain was found in a study of Graves' ophthalmopathy and Graves' hyperthyroidism. Overall study: Samples of peripheral blood were obtained at initial diagnosis, prior to treatment of any kind. Points from the study as a whole: A model of 13 signatures distinguished ophthalmopathy from stable hyperthyroidism at approximately 90% sensitivity and roughly 80% specificity.

The sequenced template was RNA, covering the TCR beta CDR3 region. RT-PCR with HTBI primers came first, then second-round multiplex PCR. Each CDR3 protein is one row after TCRdb ran MiXCR on the multiplex PCR reads. The table includes some 350,000 distinct CDR3 sequences, about 15% detected once. Enrollment excluded any patients with other autoimmune diseases, uncontrolled infections, pregnancy or lactation. Many counts were recorded for this clonotype. Antigen unknown. Germline CDR1 DFQATT, CDR2 SNEGSKA (reference sequence). Trimming left V 3 bases short and J 4 bases short, with 22 bases between. The CDR3 is 17 amino acids.

The sequencing sample was made of peripheral blood. The chain employs TRBV20-1 and TRBJ1-5; D is unclear. The TCR was taken from an adult woman with stable Graves' hyperthyroidism. The CDR3 region is CSARIPGPPTANQPQHF. DNA for the CDR3: TGCAGTGCTAGGATACCGGGCCCCCCAACCGCAAATCAGCCCCAGCATTTT.